The 9 T cell receptor beta chains presented below share a single source sample, sequenced in a study of cytomegalovirus exposure and HLA in healthy donors. The PCR used 60 Vbeta and 13 Jbeta primers. Profiling relied on immunoSEQ multiplex PCR, and the TCRdb table lists in-frame clones only, not all of them. The data hold approximately 220,000 clones, with 60% to 80% observed a single time. Sequencing was carried out using PBMCs. These receptors all come from a male donor in good health and CMV-seronegative.

The chain couples TRBV4-3 to TRBJ1-2; D is unclear. The CDR3 has 14 residues. Germline V gene data show CDR1 as LGHNA and CDR2 as YSLEER. The V end was cut by 2 bases, the J end by 6 bases, with 13 bases between. Here the CDR3 DNA reads TGCGCCAGCAGCCAATGGGAGGCCGCAAATGGCTACACCTTC. It is translated as CASSQWEAANGYTF.

This clone was counted between two and nine times. The chain carries TRBV2 and TRBJ2-7; D is unclear. Germline values: CDR1 SNHLY, CDR2 FYNNEI. V lost 5 bases, J lost 10 bases, and 9 bases lay in between. The CDR3 runs 10 residues. CDR3 nucleotides: TGTGCCAGCAGTACACGTGTTCAGTACTTC. Amino acid sequence: CASSTRVQYF.

This clone showed up just a few times. This rearrangement joins TRBV5-1 to TRBJ2-5, with 7 nucleotides matching TRBD1. After removal of 4 bases from V and 1 base from J, the junction contained 4 bases not matched to a gene. Germline V gives CDR1 SGHRS, CDR2 YFSETQ. The CDR3 contains 14 residues. In DNA, the CDR3 is TGCGCCAGCAGCGAAAACAGGGGCCAAGAGACCCAGTACTTC. Protein product: CASSENRGQETQYF.

This clone was seen only a few times. V gene TRBV28 combines with J gene TRBJ1-2; 8 nucleotides agree with TRBD1. The V and J ends lost 8 bases and 0 bases, in that order; junction bases with no gene match: 11. Germline CDR1 and CDR2: MDHEN and SYDVKM. The CDR3 sequence is 16 residues long. The CDR3 loop is CASGNRGEIPNYGYTF. The CDR3 coding sequence is TGTGCCAGCGGCAACAGGGGGGAAATTCCTAACTATGGCTACACCTTC.

The V gene is TRBV6-5, the J gene TRBJ2-1, with TRBD1 identical over 8 bases. The CDR3 sequence is 15 residues long. V lost 8 bases, J lost 2 bases, and 8 bases stayed unmatched. Germline loops: CDR1 MNHEY, CDR2 SVGAGI. The CDR3 bases are TGTGCCAGCTGGGACAGGATGGGTACCTACAATGAGCAGTTCTTC. As protein: CASWDRMGTYNEQFF.

This clone was observed a few times. The chain combines TRBV9 with TRBJ1-1; D remains unclear. Trimming pared 3 bases from V and 3 bases from J, leaving 12 bases between. The germline V gene has CDR1 SGDLS and CDR2 YYNGEE. CDR3 size: 14 residues. CDR3 bases: TGTGCCAGCAGCGCCGAGACGGGGTACACTGAAGCTTTCTTT. This sequence encodes CASSAETGYTEAFF.

V is TRBV28 and J is TRBJ1-2; 7 bases agree with TRBD1. The CDR3 has 16 amino acids. The V gene's germline CDR1 is MDHEN and CDR2 SYDVKM. Germline trimming cut 5 bases from V and 4 bases from J; bases unmatched to any gene: 13. The CDR3: CASSTPDQQGIYGYTF. The CDR3 region has the DNA TGTGCCAGCAGTACTCCCGATCAACAGGGGATCTATGGCTACACCTTC.

The chain is built from TRBV5-1 and TRBJ2-7, with TRBD2 matching 9 bases. Per germline, CDR1 SGHRS and CDR2 YFSETQ. Germline trimming cut 5 bases from V and 6 bases from J; bases unmatched to any gene: 12. CDR3 length: 15 amino acids. The CDR3 DNA reads TGCGCCAGCAGGTTAGCGGGGGTCCCAACGGGCGAGCAGTACTTC. Translated, it gives CASRLAGVPTGEQYF.

The chain couples TRBV19 to TRBJ2-3; 7 positions agree with TRBD1. V was clipped by 6 bases and J by 9 bases; unmatched bases: 12. This CDR3 spans 14 amino acids. Germline assignment: CDR1 LNHDA and CDR2 SQIVND (reference sequence). The CDR3 protein is CASSNDARQGTQYF. DNA of the CDR3: TGTGCCAGTAGCAACGACGCCCGACAGGGCACGCAGTATTTT.